This T cell receptor beta chain was sequenced in a study of blood T cell repertoires in COVID-19. About the research overall: Sources were T cells, B-cell-depleted T cells, or PBMCs; the material itself was cDNA or gDNA.

Participants were aged about 18 to 100 years from approximately 24 US areas. Generated by immunoSEQ multiplex PCR, the TCRdb table keeps only in-frame clones and is missing some. The sample includes a few hundred thousand clones, 90% of them seen just once. Germline trimming cut 5 bases from V and 7 bases from J; bases unmatched to any gene: 11. Germline V gene data show CDR1 as SGHVS and CDR2 as FQNEAQ. The CDR3 has 15 residues. Input material: PBMCs or T cells enriched from blood (not recorded which). The sequence was obtained from a woman between 18 and 29 years old with acute COVID-19. The V gene is TRBV7-8, the J gene TRBJ2-1; 7 bases match TRBD2. CDR3 protein: CASSLGGSTGNEQFF. As DNA, the CDR3 is TGTGCCAGCAGCCTCGGGGGGTCCACTGGGAATGAGCAGTTCTTC.